This T cell receptor beta chain originates from a study of shared clonotypes between healthy human individuals. The deep-level immunoSEQ assay was used. Produced via immunoSEQ multiplex PCR; TCRdb's table is partial and in-frame only. The sample yields over a million clones, around 74% seen once. Caucasian adults living in Nashville, Tennessee, provided all samples. About this clone itself: Its antigen is not identified.

Study results and caveats: The low donor count limited represented genetic and exposure-history diversity. Even with large depth, rarefaction showed that sorted-subset sequencing was incomplete.

Sequences were obtained from memory CD4+ T cells sorted from blood. Subset of the sample: CD45RA-negative fraction. The receptor was isolated from a man aged 18 to 30 in good health.

The CDR3 region has the DNA TGCAGCGTTGAAAATATTACTAGCGGGGGAAACAATGAGCAGTTCTTC. Amino acids: CSVENITSGGNNEQFF. The chain recombines TRBV29-1 with TRBJ2-1; TRBD2 aligns across 11 bases. The CDR3 spans 16 residues. Germline V gives CDR1 SQVTM, CDR2 ANQGSEA. After removal of 2 bases from V and 5 bases from J, the junction contained 8 bases not matched to a gene.